Below, 3 T cell receptor beta chains from the same sample are listed, as sequenced in a study of identical twins. One entry per CDR3 protein, called by TCRdb with MiXCR from the 5' RACE reads. The table has about 330,000 distinct CDR3 sequences, around 12% seen once; the top ten hold 7.2%. Separately, the same data were catalogued under a study of yellow fever vaccine responses in identical twins.

Material: CD8+ T cells sorted from blood. The source is a young woman in good health.

J is TRBJ2-7 and V is TRBV2; D gene unclear. The germline V and J ends were trimmed by 6 bases and 3 bases, with 15 bases remaining between them. The CDR3 contains 14 residues. Germline-derived CDR1 and CDR2 are SNHLY and FYNNEI. The CDR3 loop is CASRAPGEIYEQYF. In nucleotides, the CDR3 is TGTGCCAGCAGGGCTCCAGGAGAGATCTACGAGCAGTACTTC. Filled out from reference TRBV2 and TRBJ2-7, the complete variable domain reads EPEVTQTPSHQVTQMGQEVILRCVPISNHLYFYWYRQILGQKVEFLVSFYNNEISEKSEIFDDQFSVERPDGSNFTLKIRSTKLEDSAMYFCASRAPGEIYEQYFGPGTRLTVT.

A few counts support this clonotype. CDR3 loop: CASSYSRELFF. In nucleotides, the CDR3 is TGTGCCAGCAGTTACTCCAGGGAGCTGTTTTTT. The V and J genes are TRBV6-2 or TRBV6-3 and TRBJ2-2; the D is unclear. Germline assignment: CDR1 MNHEY and CDR2 SVGEGT. V was clipped by 0 bases and J by 9 bases, with 2 bases between them. The CDR3 totals 11 residues.

This clonotype was detected ten times or more. The CDR3 region is CASSPYRGRDTGELFF. DNA of the CDR3: TGTGCCAGCAGCCCCTACAGGGGGCGCGACACCGGGGAGCTGTTTTTT. This chain joins TRBV14 and TRBJ2-2, with 9 bases that match TRBD1. CDR1 and CDR2 (germline): SGHDN, FVKESK. Unmatched junction bases numbered 6, after V lost 4 bases and J lost 3 bases. CDR3 length: 16 amino acids.